Below are 14 T cell receptor beta chains sequenced from a single sample in a study of blood T cell repertoires in COVID-19 (dated by TCRdb to about 2020). Library preparation used the immunoSEQ multiplex PCR assay. TCRdb took this table from immuneACCESS and kept in-frame rearrangements with V and J called. Such tables lack part of the clones; where checked against another copy, unresolved V genes explain under half of the gap, and the rest is unexplained. Recorded for this sample are about 75,000 clones; roughly 90% of them occurred a single time. The biggest ten clones account for over 2% of the sample. Input material: peripheral blood. The receptors come from a human donor in a cohort sampled during active COVID-19.

The chain combines TRBV4-1 with TRBJ2-3; D is possibly TRBD1 (6 bases). With 1 base removed from V and 4 bases from J, the gap between germline ends came to 12 bases. In germline, CDR1 is MGHRA, CDR2 YSYEKL. The CDR3 sequence is 15 residues long. The CDR3 here is CASSQVGHGADTQYF. CDR3 bases: TGCGCCAGCAGCCAAGTGGGACACGGGGCAGATACGCAGTATTTT.

This chain joins TRBV2 and TRBJ1-1; D is undetermined. The CDR3 loop spans 14 amino acids. The germline V gene has CDR1 SNHLY and CDR2 FYNNEI. V was clipped by 0 bases and J by 5 bases, with 10 bases between them. DNA of the CDR3: TGTGCCAGCAGTGAAGCGCCTAGCAGTACTGAAGCTTTCTTT. The encoded protein is CASSEAPSSTEAFF.

The J gene is TRBJ1-1, the V gene TRBV5-6, with TRBD1 matching 9 bases. This CDR3 spans 14 amino acids. Germline loops: CDR1 SGHDT, CDR2 YYEEEE. With 5 bases clipped from V and 2 bases from J, the junction kept 4 bases outside the gene matches. CDR3 loop: CASRWGQGNTEAFF. In nucleotides, the CDR3 is TGTGCCAGCAGATGGGGACAGGGAAACACTGAAGCTTTCTTT.

Concerning this clone itself: The same CDR3 arises from other DNA sequences in this sample as well. V usage is TRBV6-6 and J usage is TRBJ2-7; no clear D. V shed 2 bases and J shed 0 bases, with 11 bases lying between them. The CDR3 consists of 15 residues. In germline, CDR1 is MNHNY, CDR2 SVGAGI (reference sequence). The CDR3 DNA sequence: TGTGCCAGCAGTTACCCAGACTTGGGCTCCTACGAGCAGTACTTC. Amino acid sequence: CASSYPDLGSYEQYF.

The chain combines TRBV5-1 with TRBJ2-1; D call uncertain. Germline-derived CDR1 and CDR2 are SGHRS and YFSETQ. The length of the CDR3 is 17 residues. Trimming took 1 base from V and 7 from J, leaving 21 bases between them. CDR3 nucleotides: TGCGCCAGCAGCTTGAATCAGGCGCCACCCATTGGGAATGAGCAGTTCTTC. Its protein product is CASSLNQAPPIGNEQFF.

The chain couples TRBV18 to TRBJ2-5; 15 bases align to TRBD2. This CDR3 is built from 17 residues. V was clipped by 3 bases and J by 5 bases; unmatched bases: 7. CDR1 is KGHSH and CDR2 is LQKENI in the germline V gene. The CDR3 loop reads CASSPTRTSGRGETQYF. The CDR3 region has the DNA TGTGCCAGCTCACCTACCCGGACTAGCGGGAGGGGCGAGACCCAGTACTTC.

This chain joins TRBV7-2 and TRBJ1-1; 10 nucleotides align to TRBD1. The CDR3 sequence is 16 residues long. With V trimmed by 1 base and J by 4 bases, 6 bases remained unmatched. Germline CDR1 and CDR2: SGHTA and FQGNSA. CDR3 nucleotides: TGTGCCAGCAGCTTAGGACAGGGGGCTTTGGGCACTGAAGCTTTCTTT. Protein product: CASSLGQGALGTEAFF. Full variable domain (missing parts from reference TRBV7-2 and TRBJ1-1): GAGVSQSPSNKVTEKGKDVELRCDPISGHTALYWYRQSLGQGLEFLIYFQGNSAPDKSGLPSDRFSAERTGGSVSTLTIQRTQQEDSAVYLCASSLGQGALGTEAFFGQGTRLTVV.

As DNA, the CDR3 is TGTGCCTGCATTTCCCTTTTTCAGCGGGGAAACAATGAGCAGTTCTTC. Its protein product is CACISLFQRGNNEQFF. V gene TRBV30 combines with J gene TRBJ2-1; TRBD2 agrees at 7 bases. J was trimmed by 5 bases and V by 6 bases; bases with no gene match: 16. The CDR3 length is 16 residues. Germline values: CDR1 GTSNPN, CDR2 SVGIG (reference sequence).

This clone showed up just once. The gene calls are TRBV3-1 (or the pseudogene TRBV3-2) and TRBJ1-5; no reliable D call. The CDR3 contains 15 residues. Deletions cut 3 bases from V and 7 bases from J, with 16 bases between. The germline V gene encodes CDR1 LGHDT and CDR2 YNNKEL (reference sequence). Written as DNA, the CDR3 is TGTGCCAGCAGCCAGGACTCAGGTGTCCGCCAGCCCCAGCATTTT. This sequence encodes CASSQDSGVRQPQHF.

The V gene is TRBV3-1 (or the pseudogene TRBV3-2), the J gene TRBJ2-5; a weak D match, TRBD1 (6 bases). CDR1 is LGHDT, CDR2 YNNKEL, per germline (reference sequence). The CDR3 consists of 13 residues. Between the trimmed V and J ends, which lost 1 base and 6 bases, there was a span of 9 bases. In DNA form, the CDR3 reads TGTGCCAGCAGCCAAGGCACAGGGCAGACCCAGTACTTC. Amino acid sequence: CASSQGTGQTQYF.

The chain joins TRBV6-2 or TRBV6-3 to TRBJ2-5; 8 bases match TRBD1. The germline gives CDR1 MNHEY, CDR2 SVGEGT. Losses at the gene ends were 5 bases for V and 5 bases for J; bases not matched to a gene: 7. CDR3 length equals 14 residues. CDR3 nucleotide sequence: TGTGCCAGCAGTGACCGGACAGGGACGGAGACCCAGTACTTC. Translation gives CASSDRTGTETQYF.

This clone was counted once. The V and J genes are TRBV3-1 (or the pseudogene TRBV3-2) and TRBJ2-7, with 11 bases aligning to TRBD2. This CDR3 is 18 amino acids long. Germline V gene data show CDR1 as LGHDT and CDR2 as YNNKEL (reference sequence). V shed 2 bases and J 0 bases; nucleotides not matched to a gene: 9. The CDR3 DNA reads TGTGCCAGCAGCCAATTCCCTAGCGGGGGGCTTCTCTCCTACGAGCAGTACTTC. Amino acid sequence: CASSQFPSGGLLSYEQYF.

The chain is built from TRBV5-4 and TRBJ2-2, with TRBD1 matching 7 bases. The length of the CDR3 is 18 residues. CDR1 and CDR2 (germline): SGHNT, YYREEE (reference sequence). With V trimmed by 2 bases and J by 5 bases, 15 bases remained unmatched. CDR3 DNA: TGTGCCAGCAGCTTTTCCCAAGGGGGCGCGTATTATACCGGGGAGCTGTTTTTT. Protein: CASSFSQGGAYYTGELFF.

The J gene is TRBJ1-5, the V gene TRBV15; D might be TRBD1 (6 bases). Trimming cost V 5 bases and J 3 bases, with 14 bases left between them. CDR3 length: 15 amino acids. Germline-derived CDR1 and CDR2 are LNHNV and YYDKDF (reference sequence). CDR3 loop: CATSGADRSNQPQHF. For the CDR3, the DNA is TGTGCCACCAGCGGGGCGGACAGATCCAATCAGCCCCAGCATTTT.